Below are 26 T cell receptor beta chains sequenced from a single sample in a study of T cells after yellow fever vaccination. TCRdb re-called the 5' RACE reads with MiXCR, one entry per CDR3 protein. This sample has 95,000 to 150,000 distinct CDR3 sequences, with roughly 10% found just once. Material: CD8+ T cells sorted from PBMCs, obtained on the day of the yellow fever booster vaccination. These receptors were taken from a man younger than 30 who received the YFV17D yellow fever vaccine.

The chain uses TRBV11-2 and TRBJ2-5, with 7 bases lining up with TRBD2. V dropped 0 bases and J dropped 2; count of bases not matched to a gene: 3. CDR3 size: 15 residues. Germline V gives CDR1 SGHAT, CDR2 FQNNGV. CDR3 bases: TGTGCCAGCAGCTTAGATCTAGCGGAGCAAGAGACCCAGTACTTC. It is translated as CASSLDLAEQETQYF.

This chain uses TRBV5-1 with TRBJ2-4; D is uncertain. Trimming pared 0 bases from V and 9 bases from J, leaving 22 bases between. From germline, CDR1 is SGHRS and CDR2 YFSETQ. The CDR3 is 17 residues long. The CDR3 region is CASSLGPGHVVKGIQYF. The CDR3 nucleotides read TGCGCCAGCAGCTTGGGCCCGGGCCACGTCGTTAAGGGCATTCAGTACTTC.

This clonotype was counted only a few times. The J gene is TRBJ1-2, the V gene TRBV27; TRBD1 aligns across 10 bases. The germline gives CDR1 MNHEY, CDR2 SMNVEV (reference sequence). Trimming took 0 bases from V and 6 from J; bases not matched to a gene: 4. The CDR3 totals 15 residues. The CDR3, as DNA: TGTGCCAGCAGTTTATCCCCGGGACAGGGGAATGGCTACACCTTC. It is translated as CASSLSPGQGNGYTF.

CDR3 DNA: TGCGCCAGCAGCTTAACCGGGACAGGGGCCACCGGGGAGCTGTTTTTT. Its protein product is CASSLTGTGATGELFF. The J gene is TRBJ2-2, the V gene TRBV5-1; TRBD1 matches 10 bases. Germline trimming cut 2 bases from V and 4 bases from J; bases unmatched to any gene: 5. The length of the CDR3 is 16 residues. Germline lookup yields CDR1 SGHRS and CDR2 YFSETQ.

V is TRBV4-1 and J is TRBJ1-2; D may be TRBD1 (6 bases). The CDR3 loop spans 14 amino acids. V was trimmed by 1 base and J by 3 bases, leaving 9 bases between them. Germline-derived CDR1 and CDR2 are MGHRA and YSYEKL. The CDR3 DNA is TGCGCCAGCAGCCAAGGGGGGCTAGACTATGGCTACACCTTC. Translating it yields CASSQGGLDYGYTF.

This clonotype appeared a few times. The CDR3 DNA follows: TGCAGCGTTGCCGGGACAGTAACCTACGAGCAGTACTTC. It yields the protein CSVAGTVTYEQYF. The V and J genes are TRBV29-1 and TRBJ2-7; 7 bases are a match to TRBD1. Germline loops: CDR1 SQVTM, CDR2 ANQGSEA. The CDR3 is made up of 13 amino acids. J was trimmed by 2 bases and V by 4 bases; bases with no gene match: 5.

This clonotype was found a few times. The chain uses TRBV11-3 and TRBJ1-1; D unresolved. The germline gives CDR1 SGHNT, CDR2 YENEEA. V was pared by 3 bases and J by 4 bases, with 6 bases between. This CDR3 contains 12 residues. This chain's CDR3 is CASSFAGTEAFF. The CDR3 DNA is TGTGCCAGCAGCTTTGCCGGCACTGAAGCTTTCTTT.

The V gene is TRBV5-1, the J gene TRBJ2-3, with D possibly being TRBD1 (6 bases). Germline V gene sequence: CDR1 SGHRS, CDR2 YFSETQ. This CDR3 has 14 amino acids. Trimming removed 3 bases from V and 7 bases from J, with 15 bases in between. The CDR3 DNA reads as TGCGCCAGCAGCTACCGGACAGCCGACCATACGCAGTATTTT. This gives the protein CASSYRTADHTQYF. Complete variable domain (other parts from reference TRBV5-1 and TRBJ2-3): KAGVTQTPRYLIKTRGQQVTLSCSPISGHRSVSWYQQTPGQGLQFLFEYFSETQRNKGNFPGRFSGRQFSNSRSEMNVSTLELGDSALYLCASSYRTADHTQYFGPGTRLTVL.

A few counts support this clonotype. The CDR3 sequence is CSARDIVRQVNQPQHF. The CDR3 DNA follows: TGCAGTGCTAGAGATATAGTGAGGCAGGTTAATCAGCCCCAGCATTTT. V and J are TRBV20-1 and TRBJ1-5; unclear D gene. Germline V CDR1 and CDR2: DFQATT, SNEGSKA (reference sequence). The CDR3 extends over 16 amino acids. V lost 0 bases and J 4 bases, leaving 16 bases between the germline ends.

The chain recombines TRBV6-2 or TRBV6-3 with TRBJ1-5, with TRBD1 identical over 7 bases. Trimming cost V 6 bases and J 2 bases; bases outside gene matches: 1. CDR3 length equals 13 residues. Germline assignment: CDR1 MNHEY and CDR2 SVGEGT. The DNA for the CDR3 is TGTGCCAGCAGAACAGGGGGCAATCAGCCCCAGCATTTT. It is translated as CASRTGGNQPQHF.

This chain links TRBV4-3 with TRBJ2-4; no reliable D call. Looked up from germline, CDR1 is LGHNA and CDR2 is YSLEER. The CDR3 has 15 residues. V lost 0 bases and J lost 6, with 12 bases in between. CDR3 nucleotide sequence: TGCGCCAGCAGCCAAGATTTCGGCTGGCCAAACATTCAGTACTTC. It encodes CASSQDFGWPNIQYF.

This clonotype was seen a few times. The CDR3 loop reads CASGLLGAGYGGELFF. The CDR3 DNA sequence: TGTGCTAGTGGTTTGTTAGGGGCCGGATACGGCGGGGAGCTGTTTTTT. V and J are TRBV12-5 and TRBJ2-2; TRBD1 is a possible D gene (5 bases). The V end lost 2 bases, the J end lost 7 bases, and 17 bases lay between the germline ends. The CDR3 consists of 16 residues. CDR1 LGHNT and CDR2 FRNRAP come from the germline V gene.

This clonotype is medium-sized within its sample. The chain uses TRBV19 and TRBJ1-2, with D perhaps TRBD1 (5 bases). V lost 10 bases to trimming and J lost 3 bases, with 18 bases between them. The germline gives CDR1 LNHDA, CDR2 SQIVND (reference sequence). The CDR3 loop spans 14 amino acids. The CDR3 nucleotides read TGTGCCACCGCGGTTGACTCAGGGTACTATGGCTACACCTTC. Translated: CATAVDSGYYGYTF.

The genes are TRBV4-1 and TRBJ2-3; D could derive from TRBD1 or TRBD2 (5 bases each). Germline V lookup: CDR1 MGHRA, CDR2 YSYEKL. CDR3 length: 17 residues. Trimming took 4 bases from V and 2 from J, leaving 19 bases between them. For the CDR3, the DNA is TGCGCCAGCAGCCCCGTAGGTGGGGCGCGGGTCACAGATACGCAGTATTTT. This encodes CASSPVGGARVTDTQYF.

The gene calls are TRBV12-3 or TRBV12-4 and TRBJ1-2, with TRBD1 as a possible D gene (6 bases). Trimming left V 4 bases short and J 8 bases short, with 14 bases between. The CDR3 totals 13 residues. CDR3 sequence: CASSWGPTGGYTF. The CDR3 nucleotides read TGTGCCAGCAGTTGGGGGCCTACGGGGGGCTACACCTTC.

This clonotype has at least ten counts. The rearrangement links TRBV7-9 to TRBJ1-4, with D possibly being TRBD1 (6 bases). Germline CDR1 is SEHNR and CDR2 is FQNEAQ (reference sequence). The CDR3 covers 15 residues. Trimming cost V 9 bases and J 11 bases, with 25 bases left between them. The CDR3 DNA reads as TGTGCCAGTGAGACAGGTCCGAGTTCCTTGGGGAAACTGTTTTTT. Translating gives CASETGPSSLGKLFF.

This clonotype was picked up a small number of times. The V call is TRBV7-9, the J call TRBJ2-7; possible D gene TRBD2, 8 bases. Germline V CDR1 and CDR2: SEHNR, FQNEAQ (reference sequence). Trimming took 3 bases from V and 4 from J, leaving 16 bases between them. The CDR3 is 15 amino acids. The CDR3: CASSLVAGQSYEQYF. Written as DNA, the CDR3 is TGTGCCAGCAGCTTGGTAGCGGGACAGTCTTACGAGCAGTACTTC.

The rearrangement links TRBV28 to TRBJ2-3; 11 nucleotides line up with TRBD2. The V segment lost 5 bases and the J segment 2 bases; nucleotides outside the gene matches: 6. Germline assignment: CDR1 MDHEN and CDR2 SYDVKM. The CDR3 runs to 16 residues. This chain's CDR3 is CASSLDSGGDTDTQYF. The CDR3 nucleotides read TGTGCCAGCAGTCTAGATAGCGGGGGGGACACAGATACGCAGTATTTT.

The DNA of the CDR3 is TGTGCCAGCAGCAACAGGGGGCCGGATACGCAGTATTTT. Translated: CASSNRGPDTQYF. The chain couples TRBV7-9 to TRBJ2-3; 9 bases fit TRBD1. CDR1 and CDR2 (germline): SEHNR, FQNEAQ (reference sequence). This CDR3 has 13 amino acids. V lost 5 bases to trimming and J lost 6 bases; unmatched junction nucleotides: 3.

The table lists this clonotype with a count of one. The J gene is TRBJ1-1, the V gene TRBV6-6; D unresolved. The CDR3 is made up of 14 amino acids. Trimming removed 4 bases at V and 1 base at J, with 10 bases between. The germline CDR1 and CDR2 sequences are MNHNY and SVGAGI (reference sequence). CDR3 in DNA: TGTGCCAGCAGTTCTGGGCTCTCGAACACTGAAGCTTTCTTT. This sequence encodes CASSSGLSNTEAFF.

This clonotype was counted a few times. The chain is built from TRBV5-6 and TRBJ1-2; no clear D gene. Germline lookup yields CDR1 SGHDT and CDR2 YYEEEE. This CDR3 has 12 amino acids. Trimming left V 4 bases short and J 8 bases short, with 12 bases between. CDR3: CASSGHSGGYTF. In DNA form, the CDR3 reads TGTGCCAGCAGCGGCCACAGCGGCGGCTACACCTTC.

This chain links TRBV7-3 with TRBJ2-3, with D possibly TRBD1 on 6 matching bases. Germline CDR1 is SGHTA and CDR2 is FQGTGA. CDR3 length: 13 amino acids. The V and J ends lost 6 bases and 9 bases respectively, with 16 bases between them. CDR3 amino acids: CASSPTGMGTQYF. CDR3 sequence (DNA): TGTGCCAGCAGTCCTACAGGGATGGGGACGCAGTATTTT.

V usage is TRBV3-1 and J usage is TRBJ2-1; 10 bases are shared with TRBD2. Germline V gene lookup returns CDR1 LGHDT and CDR2 YNNKEL (reference sequence). The CDR3 extends over 16 amino acids. The V gene end was trimmed by 4 bases and the J gene end by 4 bases; junction bases not matched to a gene: 7. The CDR3 bases are TGTGCCAGCAGCCCCCTAGCGGGGGCGCAATACAATGAGCAGTTCTTC. Amino acids: CASSPLAGAQYNEQFF.

This clonotype appeared many times. The V gene is TRBV4-3, the J gene TRBJ2-6; 7 nucleotides match TRBD2. Germline assignment: CDR1 LGHNA and CDR2 YSLEER. The CDR3 spans 16 residues. V was pared by 0 bases and J by 2 bases, with 1 base of the junction left unmatched. The CDR3 here is CASSQDGGAGANVLTF. The CDR3 region has the DNA TGCGCCAGCAGCCAAGATGGGGGGGCTGGGGCCAACGTCCTGACTTTC.

Only a few counts were recorded for this clonotype. This chain joins TRBV5-5 and TRBJ2-7, with D possibly being TRBD2 (6 bases). This CDR3 has 14 amino acids. Trimming shortened V by 2 bases and J by 4 bases, and 13 bases separated the two germline ends. Germline values: CDR1 SGHKS, CDR2 YYEKEE (reference sequence). CDR3 bases: TGTGCCAGCAGCTTACAGGCAGGGAGGTACGAGCAGTACGTC. It codes for CASSLQAGRYEQYV.

This rearrangement joins TRBV4-1 to TRBJ1-2; no firm D call. V lost 0 bases, J lost 7 bases, and 15 bases lay in between. CDR1 is MGHRA and CDR2 is YSYEKL in the germline V gene. The CDR3 has 15 residues. CDR3 nucleotides: TGCGCCAGCAGCCAAGAAAAGGAGGGCTGGGGTGGCTACACCTTC. As protein: CASSQEKEGWGGYTF.